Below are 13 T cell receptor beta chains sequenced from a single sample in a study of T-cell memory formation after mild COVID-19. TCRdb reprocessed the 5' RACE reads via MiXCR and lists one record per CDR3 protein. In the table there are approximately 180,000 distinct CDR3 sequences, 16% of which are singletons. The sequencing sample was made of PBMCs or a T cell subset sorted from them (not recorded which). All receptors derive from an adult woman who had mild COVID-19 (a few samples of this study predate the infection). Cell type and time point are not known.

In nucleotides, the CDR3 is TGTGCCAGCAGCCCCCTTACCGGGTCCGAAGCTTTCTTT. The encoded protein is CASSPLTGSEAFF. The J gene is TRBJ1-1, the V gene TRBV11-2, with unresolved D. Germline assignment: CDR1 SGHAT and CDR2 FQNNGV. Trimming shortened V by 5 bases and J by 8 bases, and 15 bases separated the two germline ends. This CDR3 contains 13 residues.

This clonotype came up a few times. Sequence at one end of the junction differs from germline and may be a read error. The CDR3 loop reads CATSGGREPQHF. The CDR3 DNA follows: TGTGCCACCAGTGGGGGGCGGGAGCCCCAGCATTTT. The chain combines TRBV10-3 with TRBJ1-5, with a possible D match to TRBD1 (6 bases). Germline V gene lookup returns CDR1 ENHRY and CDR2 SYGVKD. This CDR3 region has 12 residues.

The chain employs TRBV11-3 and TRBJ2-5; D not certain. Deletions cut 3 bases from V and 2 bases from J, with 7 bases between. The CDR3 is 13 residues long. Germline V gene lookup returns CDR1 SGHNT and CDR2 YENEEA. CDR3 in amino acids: CASSFLLQETQYF. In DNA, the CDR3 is TGTGCCAGCAGCTTCTTGCTTCAAGAGACCCAGTACTTC.

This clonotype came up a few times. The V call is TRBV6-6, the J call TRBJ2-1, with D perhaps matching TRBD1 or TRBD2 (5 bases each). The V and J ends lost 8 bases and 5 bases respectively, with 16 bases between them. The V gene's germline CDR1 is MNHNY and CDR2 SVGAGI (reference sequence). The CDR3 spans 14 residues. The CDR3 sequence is CASHPGTIHNEQFF. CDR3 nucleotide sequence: TGTGCCAGCCATCCCGGGACGATCCACAATGAGCAGTTCTTC.

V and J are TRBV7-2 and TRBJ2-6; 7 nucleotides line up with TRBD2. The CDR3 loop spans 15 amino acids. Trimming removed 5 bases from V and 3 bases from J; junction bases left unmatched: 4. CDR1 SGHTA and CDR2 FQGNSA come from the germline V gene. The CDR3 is CASSRGDFGANVLTF. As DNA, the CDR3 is TGTGCCAGCAGCCGGGGGGACTTTGGGGCCAACGTCCTGACTTTC.

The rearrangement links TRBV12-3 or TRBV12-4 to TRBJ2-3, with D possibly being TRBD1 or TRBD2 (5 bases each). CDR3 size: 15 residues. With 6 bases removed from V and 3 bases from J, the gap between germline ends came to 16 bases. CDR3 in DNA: TGTGCCAGCAGCCCCGGGACGCAAGCTACAGATACGCAGTATTTT. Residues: CASSPGTQATDTQYF.

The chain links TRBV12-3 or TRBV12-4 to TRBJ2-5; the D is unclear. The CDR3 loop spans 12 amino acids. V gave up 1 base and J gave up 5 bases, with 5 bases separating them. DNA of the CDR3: TGTGCCAGCAGTTTAGTACCCGAGACCCAGTACTTC. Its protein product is CASSLVPETQYF.

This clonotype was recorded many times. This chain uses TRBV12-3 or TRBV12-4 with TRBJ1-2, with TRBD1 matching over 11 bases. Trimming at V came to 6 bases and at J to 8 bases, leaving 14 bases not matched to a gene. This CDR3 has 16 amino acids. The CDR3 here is CASRPAPGQGVWGYTF. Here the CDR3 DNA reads TGTGCCAGCAGACCAGCCCCGGGACAGGGGGTATGGGGCTACACCTTC.

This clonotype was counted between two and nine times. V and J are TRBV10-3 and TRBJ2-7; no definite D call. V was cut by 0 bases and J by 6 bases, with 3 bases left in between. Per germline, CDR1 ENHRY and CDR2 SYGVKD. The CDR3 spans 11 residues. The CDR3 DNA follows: TGTGCCATCAGTGAGTCGGCCGAGCAGTACTTC. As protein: CAISESAEQYF.

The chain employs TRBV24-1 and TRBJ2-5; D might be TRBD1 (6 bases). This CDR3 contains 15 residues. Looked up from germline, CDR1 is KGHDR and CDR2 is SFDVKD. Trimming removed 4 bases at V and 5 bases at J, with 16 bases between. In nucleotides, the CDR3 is TGTGCCACCAGTGAGCCGACAGGCGGCCGGGAGACCCAGTACTTC. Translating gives CATSEPTGGRETQYF.

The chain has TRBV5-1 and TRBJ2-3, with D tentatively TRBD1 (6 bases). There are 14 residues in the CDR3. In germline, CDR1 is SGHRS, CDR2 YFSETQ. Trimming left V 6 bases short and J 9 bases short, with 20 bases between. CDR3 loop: CASKSDTSGETQYF. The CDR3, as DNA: TGCGCCAGCAAGTCCGATACCTCAGGGGAAACGCAGTATTTT.

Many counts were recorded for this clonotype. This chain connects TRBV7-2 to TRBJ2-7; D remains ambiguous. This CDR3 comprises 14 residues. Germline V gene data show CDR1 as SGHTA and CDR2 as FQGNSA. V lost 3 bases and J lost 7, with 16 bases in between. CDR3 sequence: CASSLYPPQGEQYF. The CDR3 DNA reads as TGTGCCAGCAGCTTGTACCCCCCCCAAGGGGAGCAGTACTTC. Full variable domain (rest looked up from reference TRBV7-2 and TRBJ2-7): GAGVSQSPSNKVTEKGKDVELRCDPISGHTALYWYRQSLGQGLEFLIYFQGNSAPDKSGLPSDRFSAERTGGSVSTLTIQRTQQEDSAVYLCASSLYPPQGEQYFGPGTRLTVT.

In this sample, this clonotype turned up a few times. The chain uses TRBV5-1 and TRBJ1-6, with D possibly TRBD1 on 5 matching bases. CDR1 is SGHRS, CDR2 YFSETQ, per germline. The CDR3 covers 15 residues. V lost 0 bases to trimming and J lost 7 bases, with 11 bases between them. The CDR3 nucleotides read TGCGCCAGCAGCTTGGAACCGGGGCTGAATTCACCCCTCCACTTT. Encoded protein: CASSLEPGLNSPLHF.